The sequence of this T cell receptor beta chain was determined in a study of CD8 T cells in Susac syndrome. The authors reverse transcribed roughly 0.5 to 1 ug RNA with random hexamers. An immunoSEQ multiplex PCR generated amplified TCR beta CDR3 products spanning 54 Vbeta and 13 Jbeta. TCRdb called the immunoSEQ multiplex PCR reads again in MiXCR, with one record for every CDR3 protein. The table lists hundreds of thousands of distinct CDR3 sequences, around 93% of them singletons, with approximately 0.075% in the top ten. From germline, CDR1 is GTSNPN and CDR2 SVGIG (reference sequence). The CDR3 extends over 13 amino acids. J lost 1 base, V lost 3 bases, and 0 bases had no gene match. Sequencing of TCR beta was performed on blood CD8+ T cells and on blood CD4+ T cells. TEMRA cells were enriched by FACS, and CD4+ and CD8+ T cells were negatively isolated.

The rearrangement uses TRBV30 and TRBJ2-4; 7 nucleotides align to TRBD1. The receptor comes from a human donor with multiple sclerosis. Sequenced: CD4+ T cells from PBMCs. The CDR3 region is CAWSRGAKNIQYF. For the CDR3, the DNA is TGTGCCTGGAGCAGGGGGGCCAAAAACATTCAGTACTTC.